This T cell receptor (beta chain) comes out of a study of T-cell memory formation after mild COVID-19. The sample holds a few counts of this clonotype. Its cognate antigen is unknown. Each CDR3 protein is one row after TCRdb ran MiXCR on the 5' RACE reads. This table holds 110,000 to 150,000 distinct CDR3 sequences, approximately 25% found once. Notes on the study in general: Detection of some responders pre-infection suggested pre-existing cross-reactive memory T cells participated.

Trimming took 0 bases from V and 2 from J; bases not matched to a gene: 6. Germline V gene data show CDR1 as SGHVS and CDR2 as FNYEAQ. The CDR3 is 16 residues long. The receptor was derived from an adult woman who had mild COVID-19 (a few samples of this study predate the infection). Cell type and time point are not known. Material: PBMCs or a T cell subset sorted from them (not recorded which). The V and J genes are TRBV7-6 and TRBJ2-7; 8 bases are a match to TRBD1. The CDR3 here is CASSLAPNRGAYEQYF. The CDR3 DNA reads as TGTGCCAGCAGCTTAGCCCCTAACAGGGGGGCCTACGAGCAGTACTTC. The whole variable domain, filled in from reference TRBV7-6 and TRBJ2-7, reads GAGVSQSPRYKVTKRGQDVALRCDPISGHVSLYWYRQALGQGPEFLTYFNYEAQQDKSGLPNDRFSAERPEGSISTLTIQRTEQRDSAMYRCASSLAPNRGAYEQYFGPGTRLTVT.